This T cell receptor (beta chain) was recovered during a study of CD8+ T cells in alopecia areata listed by TCRdb under 2018. With respect to the entire study: Treated patients were enrolled in an open-label pilot trial of oral tofacitinib, 5 to 10 mg twice daily, for moderate-to-severe alopecia areata. TCRbeta CDR3 regions were amplified by immunoSEQ multiplex PCR with 35 Vbeta forward and 13 Jbeta reverse primers. Scalp clonality was compared among normal scalp (n=4), patchy alopecia areata scalp (n=8), and alopecia totalis/universalis scalp (n=8). The SALT score, which quantifies the percentage of affected scalp surface area, was used to measure disease severity in treated patients. Patients on tofacitinib were biopsied at baseline and after 4 and 24 weeks of treatment, and several of the patients also had a later scalp biopsy. In both human patients and the C3H/HeJ mouse model, the study applied high-throughput TCRbeta sequencing to look at T cell clonal expansion in alopecia areata. RNA came from the PAXgene miRNA kit for fixed scalp, the miRNeasy kit for PBMCs, and the RNeasy kit for mouse skin. Human TCRbeta sequencing covered scalp tissue and sorted CD4+ and CD8+ peripheral blood T cells from patchy and totalis/universalis alopecia areata patients and healthy controls. Tofacitinib was administered for 6 to 18 months, and 6 months of follow-up off drug were then conducted to assess delayed response and recurrence.

Reading the label with the study, this specimen's time point is: about four weeks on oral tofacitinib. The intended sense of this specimen's treatment or condition label: oral pan-JAK inhibitor, 5-10 mg twice daily. Peripheral blood and lesional scalp punch biopsies were obtained from patients with alopecia areata. After PBMCs were isolated by density centrifugation and stained for CD3, CD4 and CD8, a FACSAria was used to sort CD4+ and CD8+ T cells. The paper as a whole reports these results and caveats: Unlike mouse skin, where gammadelta T cells dominate, normal human skin contains resident alphabeta T cells that get sequenced too, which complicates analysis of the scalp TCR repertoire. Scalp clonality and the number of expanded CD8+ clones among the top 100 scalp clones were significantly decreased by tofacitinib. Many expanded lesional clones persisted in scalp and blood during tofacitinib treatment, which may partly explain relapse after stopping treatment. Compared with normal scalp, lesional scalp had higher clonality and more expanded CD8+ clones, particularly in alopecia totalis/universalis, a pattern that suggests antigenic drive. TCR sequences shared between patients were less clear than in mice, possibly partly because of HLA diversity in the patient population. Because the treated cohort was small and included a single nonresponder, larger studies are needed to assess links between baseline CD8+ expansion and response.

A few counts support this clone. Its antigen is currently not known. No base qualities exist here, and no much larger clone lies one base off it. From cysteine to phenylalanine, the CDR3 is 12 amino acids long. Here the CDR3 DNA is all that survives: 36 bases in frame from base 1. V is pared back by 1 base and J by 3 bases, with 0 bases lying between the germline termini. As encoded in the germline V gene (reference sequence), CDR1 is MNHEY while CDR2 is SMNVEV. Libraries were constructed by the immunoSEQ multiplex PCR assay. RNA was extracted from all samples and reverse transcribed into cDNA, which served as template for TCR sequencing. First-strand cDNA was synthesized with SuperScript III using a 2:1 mix of oligo-dT and random hexamers. Amplification bias was assessed with a synthetic immune receptor repertoire, and residual bias was removed computationally. The original pipeline was this. Raw reads were preprocessed for error removal, and CDR3 was defined according to IMGT conventions as running from the conserved cysteine to phenylalanine. Clonality was computed as 1 minus the Shannon entropy, with the entropy normalized by log2 of the number of productive unique TCRs. Whether each scalp clone was CD4 or CD8 was inferred by checking scalp TCRbeta sequences against the CD4 and CD8 repertoires from sorted blood. The immuneACCESS repertoire file appears here via TCRdb, limited to in-frame rearrangements. These files lack a portion of the clones; in checked studies, under half of the deficit traces to unresolved V genes, and the cause of the others is not known. From that table come the V and J calls and clone size; the DNA was used to work out D and trimming. For this sample the table gives 90,000 to 100,000 clones, of which around 55% were detected only once. Around 15% of the sample comes from the top ten.

The material was CD8+ T cells sorted from blood, obtained at week 4, from a patient treated with tofacitinib. The sequence joins TRBV27 to TRBJ2-2; the D gene assignment is ambiguous. The TCR originated in a human donor with alopecia areata. The DNA reads TGTGCCAGCAGTTTATACACCGGGGAGCTGTTTTTT. This gives the protein CASSLYTGELFF.